Shown below are 13 T cell receptor beta chains from a single sample sequenced in a study of blood T cells in healthy people across ages. Combining a sample-barcoded 5' primer with a J-beta primer mix, a second PCR ran for roughly 7 to 11 cycles. From the 5' RACE reads, TCRdb called clonotypes with MiXCR, one entry per CDR3 protein. The sample lists about 730,000 distinct CDR3 sequences, roughly 44% seen once, with around a fifth in the top ten. The source material was blood. The receptors derive from an older woman in good health.

This clonotype was seen ten or more times. V usage is TRBV5-5 and J usage is TRBJ2-7; the D gene is possibly TRBD1 (5 bases). In germline, CDR1 is SGHKS, CDR2 YYEKEE (reference sequence). Trimming took off 0 bases at V and 0 bases at J, with 10 bases between the two ends. This CDR3 spans 15 amino acids. CDR3 bases: TGTGCCAGCAGCTTGGAGACAGCAGCCTCCTACGAGCAGTACTTC. It is translated as CASSLETAASYEQYF.

This clonotype turned up a few times. The genes are TRBV5-1 and TRBJ2-4; D may match TRBD1 or TRBD2 (5 bases each). CDR1 is SGHRS and CDR2 is YFSETQ in the germline V gene. V lost 3 bases and J 0 bases, leaving 10 bases between the germline ends. The length of the CDR3 is 15 residues. As DNA, the CDR3 is TGCGCCAGCAGCTCGGGGCCGTTAGCCAAAAACATTCAGTACTTC. Encoded protein: CASSSGPLAKNIQYF.

The chain is built from TRBV6-5 and TRBJ2-7; no reliable D call. Germline V gene data show CDR1 as MNHEY and CDR2 as SVGAGI. The CDR3 runs to 12 residues. The germline V and J ends were trimmed by 8 bases and 3 bases, with 11 bases remaining between them. DNA of the CDR3: TGTGCCAGCGGCCCCCCTTACTACGAGCAGTACTTC. This encodes CASGPPYYEQYF.

This clonotype was found a few times. The chain recombines TRBV7-9 with TRBJ2-7; unclear D gene. The CDR3 loop spans 12 amino acids. Germline-derived CDR1 and CDR2 are SEHNR and FQNEAQ (reference sequence). The ends were cut back, 1 base at V and 5 bases at J, with 6 bases in the middle. This CDR3 reads CASSLDGNEQYF. Here the CDR3 DNA reads TGTGCCAGCAGCTTAGATGGGAACGAGCAGTACTTC.

The V gene is TRBV2, the J gene TRBJ1-5, with D unresolved. The V gene lost 2 bases and the J gene lost 4 bases, with 6 bases spanning the gap. This CDR3 contains 13 residues. The germline V gene has CDR1 SNHLY and CDR2 FYNNEI. CDR3 sequence: CASSERENQPQHF. The CDR3 DNA sequence: TGTGCCAGCAGTGAAAGGGAGAATCAGCCCCAGCATTTT. Full variable domain (remainder filled in from reference TRBV2 and TRBJ1-5): EPEVTQTPSHQVTQMGQEVILRCVPISNHLYFYWYRQILGQKVEFLVSFYNNEISEKSEIFDDQFSVERPDGSNFTLKIRSTKLEDSAMYFCASSERENQPQHFGDGTRLSIL.

J is TRBJ2-1 and V is TRBV7-2, with D unresolved. The germline V and J ends were trimmed by 2 bases and 7 bases, with 15 bases remaining between them. The length of the CDR3 is 15 residues. Germline V gene data show CDR1 as SGHTA and CDR2 as FQGNSA. The chain's CDR3 is CASSLTNIRLNEQFF. CDR3 nucleotides: TGTGCCAGCAGCTTAACAAACATTCGCCTTAATGAGCAGTTCTTC.

In this sample, this clonotype turned up a few times. V and J are TRBV6-1 and TRBJ2-3; D is uncertain. This CDR3 comprises 11 residues. CDR1 is MNHNS and CDR2 is SASEGT in the germline V gene. Trimming shortened V by 4 bases and J by 8 bases, and 7 bases separated the two germline ends. The CDR3 spells CASSVSGTQYF. The CDR3, as DNA: TGTGCCAGCAGTGTATCAGGTACGCAGTATTTT.

This chain connects TRBV4-2 to TRBJ2-2, with D possibly TRBD2 on 5 matching bases. Germline V gives CDR1 LGHNA, CDR2 YNFKEQ. CDR3 size: 16 residues. The V end was cut by 1 base, the J end by 7 bases, with 16 bases between. The CDR3 DNA reads TGTGCCAGCAGCCAAGGAGTGGGGAGAACGGGCGGGGAGCTGTTTTTT. Amino acids: CASSQGVGRTGGELFF.

Concerning this clonotype: This may stem from a read error, because a much larger clone lies one nucleotide away. The chain is built from TRBV5-1 and TRBJ2-3; D gene unclear. The CDR3 runs to 13 residues. In germline, CDR1 is SGHRS, CDR2 YFSETQ. The CDR3 spells CASSQQGSDTRYF. Written as DNA, the CDR3 is TGCGCCAGCAGCCAACAAGGGTCGGATACGCGGTATTTT.

The genes are TRBV30 and TRBJ2-7; 8 nucleotides line up with TRBD1. Germline V lookup: CDR1 GTSNPN, CDR2 SVGIG (reference sequence). After removal of 5 bases from V and 4 bases from J, the junction contained 7 bases not matched to a gene. The CDR3 sequence is 13 residues long. The CDR3 nucleotides are TGTGCCTGGGGTCTACAGGGGGGTTACGAGCAGTACTTC. Translation gives CAWGLQGGYEQYF.

This chain joins TRBV20-1 and TRBJ2-1; 7 positions match TRBD2. The J segment lost 0 bases and the V segment lost 5 bases, leaving 7 bases of the junction unmatched. Germline V CDR1 and CDR2: DFQATT, SNEGSKA (reference sequence). The CDR3 has 15 residues. The CDR3 sequence is CSAAQRGRSYNEQFF. The CDR3 DNA follows: TGCAGTGCTGCGCAGCGGGGCCGCTCCTACAATGAGCAGTTCTTC.

This clonotype appeared a few times. This may stem from a read error, because a much larger clone lies one nucleotide away. This sequence joins TRBV14 and TRBJ1-6; D call uncertain. This CDR3 region has 13 residues. CDR1 is SGHDN, CDR2 FVKESK, per germline. CDR3 DNA sequence: TGTGCCAGCAGCCAAGTCCAGTCTTCACCCCCCCACTTT. As protein: CASSQVQSSPPHF.

The chain joins TRBV6-2 or TRBV6-3 to TRBJ1-2; 9 bases are a match to TRBD1. This CDR3 has 16 amino acids. The ends lost 5 bases at V and 7 bases at J; junction bases unmatched: 14. Germline CDR1 is MNHEY and CDR2 is SVGEGT. The CDR3 sequence is CASSPTRDRVLRGYTF. Here the CDR3 DNA reads TGTGCCAGCAGTCCCACCCGGGACAGGGTTCTTCGTGGCTACACCTTC.